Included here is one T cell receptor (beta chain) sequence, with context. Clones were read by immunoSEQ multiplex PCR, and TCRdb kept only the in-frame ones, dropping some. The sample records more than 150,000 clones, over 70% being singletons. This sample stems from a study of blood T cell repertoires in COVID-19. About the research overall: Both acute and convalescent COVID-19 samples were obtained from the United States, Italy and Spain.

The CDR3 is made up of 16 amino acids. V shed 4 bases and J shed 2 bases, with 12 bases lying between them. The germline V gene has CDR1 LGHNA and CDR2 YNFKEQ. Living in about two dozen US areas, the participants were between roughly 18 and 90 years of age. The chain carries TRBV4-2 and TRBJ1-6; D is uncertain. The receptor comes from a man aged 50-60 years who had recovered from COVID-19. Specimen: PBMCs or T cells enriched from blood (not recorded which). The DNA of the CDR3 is TGTGCCAGCAGCCCCGAGGAAAGAGCCTATAATTCACCCCTCCACTTT. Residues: CASSPEERAYNSPLHF.